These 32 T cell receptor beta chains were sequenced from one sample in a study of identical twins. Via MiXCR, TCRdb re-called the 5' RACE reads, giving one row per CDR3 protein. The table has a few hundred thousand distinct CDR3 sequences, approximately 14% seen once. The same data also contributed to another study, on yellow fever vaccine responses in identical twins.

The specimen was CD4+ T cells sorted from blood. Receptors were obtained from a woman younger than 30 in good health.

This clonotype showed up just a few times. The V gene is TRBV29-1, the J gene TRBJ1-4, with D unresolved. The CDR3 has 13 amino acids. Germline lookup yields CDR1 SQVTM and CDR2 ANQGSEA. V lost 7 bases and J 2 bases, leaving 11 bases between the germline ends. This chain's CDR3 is CSGQRETNEKLFF. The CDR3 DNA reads TGCAGCGGGCAGCGGGAGACTAATGAAAAACTGTTTTTT.

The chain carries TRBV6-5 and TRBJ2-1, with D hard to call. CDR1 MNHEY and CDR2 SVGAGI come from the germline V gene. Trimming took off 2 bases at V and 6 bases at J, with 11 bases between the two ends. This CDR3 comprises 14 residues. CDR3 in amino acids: CASSYVGRSNEQFF. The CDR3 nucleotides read TGTGCCAGCAGTTACGTTGGGCGGTCCAATGAGCAGTTCTTC.

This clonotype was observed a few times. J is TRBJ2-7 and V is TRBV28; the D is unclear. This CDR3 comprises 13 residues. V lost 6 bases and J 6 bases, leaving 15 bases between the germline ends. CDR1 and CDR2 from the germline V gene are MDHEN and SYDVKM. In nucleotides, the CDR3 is TGTGCCAGCAGGAACGTTGTTCGGACCGAGCAGTACTTC. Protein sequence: CASRNVVRTEQYF.

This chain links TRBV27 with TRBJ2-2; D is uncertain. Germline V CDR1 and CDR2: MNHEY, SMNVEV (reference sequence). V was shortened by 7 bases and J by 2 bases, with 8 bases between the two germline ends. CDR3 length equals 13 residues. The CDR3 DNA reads TGTGCCAGCAATCATTATAACACCGGGGAGCTGTTTTTT. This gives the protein CASNHYNTGELFF.

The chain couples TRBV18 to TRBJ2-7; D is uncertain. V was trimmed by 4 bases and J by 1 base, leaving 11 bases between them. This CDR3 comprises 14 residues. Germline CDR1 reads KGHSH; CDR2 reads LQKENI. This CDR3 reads CASSQTAASYEQYF. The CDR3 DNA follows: TGTGCCAGCTCACAGACCGCCGCATCCTACGAGCAGTACTTC.

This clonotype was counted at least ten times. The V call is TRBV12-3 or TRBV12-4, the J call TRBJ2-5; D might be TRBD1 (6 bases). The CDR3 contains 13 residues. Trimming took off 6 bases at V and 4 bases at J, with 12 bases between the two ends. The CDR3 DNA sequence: TGTGCCAGCAGCCAGACAGGCTCAGAGACCCAGTACTTC. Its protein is CASSQTGSETQYF.

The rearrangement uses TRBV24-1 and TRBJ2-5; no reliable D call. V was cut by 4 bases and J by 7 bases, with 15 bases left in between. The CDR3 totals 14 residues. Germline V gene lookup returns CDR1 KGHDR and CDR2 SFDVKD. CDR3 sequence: CATSDPDTTGTQYF. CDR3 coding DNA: TGTGCCACCAGTGACCCTGACACGACCGGGACCCAGTACTTC.

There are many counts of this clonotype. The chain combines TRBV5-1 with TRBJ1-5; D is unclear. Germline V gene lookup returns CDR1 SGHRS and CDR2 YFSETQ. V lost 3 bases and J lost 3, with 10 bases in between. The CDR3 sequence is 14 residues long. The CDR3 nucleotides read TGCGCCAGCAGCTCGGACGGCCCCAATCAGCCCCAGCATTTT. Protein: CASSSDGPNQPQHF.

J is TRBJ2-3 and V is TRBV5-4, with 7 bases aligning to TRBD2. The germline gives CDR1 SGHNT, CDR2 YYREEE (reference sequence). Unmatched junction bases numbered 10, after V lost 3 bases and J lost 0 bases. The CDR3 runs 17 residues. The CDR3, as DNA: TGTGCCAGCAGCTCTGGAAGCCAGCGGGGCAGCACAGATACGCAGTATTTT. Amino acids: CASSSGSQRGSTDTQYF.

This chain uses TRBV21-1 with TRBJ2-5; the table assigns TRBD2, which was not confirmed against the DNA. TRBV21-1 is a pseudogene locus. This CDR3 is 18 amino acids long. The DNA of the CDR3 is TGTGCCAGCAGCTTACCCGGGACTAGCGTTTATGTAAGAAAGACCCAGTACTTC. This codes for CASSLPGTSVYVRKTQYF.

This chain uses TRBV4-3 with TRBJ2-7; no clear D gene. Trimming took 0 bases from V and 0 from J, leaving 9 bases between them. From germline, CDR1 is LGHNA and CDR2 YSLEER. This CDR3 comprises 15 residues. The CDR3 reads CASSQEAGLSYEQYF. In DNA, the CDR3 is TGCGCCAGCAGCCAAGAGGCAGGTCTCTCCTACGAGCAGTACTTC.

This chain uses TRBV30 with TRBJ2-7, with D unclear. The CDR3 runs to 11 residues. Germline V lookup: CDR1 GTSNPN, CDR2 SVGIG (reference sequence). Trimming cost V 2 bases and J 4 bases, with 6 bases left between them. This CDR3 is CAWSTSYEQYF. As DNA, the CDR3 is TGTGCCTGGAGTACTTCTTACGAGCAGTACTTC.

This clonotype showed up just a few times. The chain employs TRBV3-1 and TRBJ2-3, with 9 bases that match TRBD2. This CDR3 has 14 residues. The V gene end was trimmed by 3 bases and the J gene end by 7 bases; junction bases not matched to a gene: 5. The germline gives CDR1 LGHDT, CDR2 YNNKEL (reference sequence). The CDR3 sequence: CASSHLLAGHTQYF. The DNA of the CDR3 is TGTGCCAGCAGCCATCTCCTAGCGGGACATACGCAGTATTTT.

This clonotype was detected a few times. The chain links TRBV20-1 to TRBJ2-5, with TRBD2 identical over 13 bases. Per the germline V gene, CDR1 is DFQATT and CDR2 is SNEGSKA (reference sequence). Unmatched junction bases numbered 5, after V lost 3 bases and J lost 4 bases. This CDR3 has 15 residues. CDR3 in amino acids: CSASRTSGGVETQYF. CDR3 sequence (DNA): TGCAGTGCTAGCAGGACTAGCGGGGGTGTAGAGACCCAGTACTTC.

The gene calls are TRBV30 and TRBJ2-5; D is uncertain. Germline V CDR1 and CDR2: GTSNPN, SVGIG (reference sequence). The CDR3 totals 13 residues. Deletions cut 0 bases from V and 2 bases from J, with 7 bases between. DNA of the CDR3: TGTGCCTGGAGTGTACTCCATCAAGAGACCCAGTACTTC. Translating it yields CAWSVLHQETQYF.

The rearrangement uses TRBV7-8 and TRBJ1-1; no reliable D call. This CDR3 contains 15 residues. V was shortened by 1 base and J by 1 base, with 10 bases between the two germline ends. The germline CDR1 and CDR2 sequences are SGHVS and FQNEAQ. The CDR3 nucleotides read TGTGCCAGCAGCTTAGTATGGGAACAGAACACTGAAGCTTTCTTT. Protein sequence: CASSLVWEQNTEAFF.

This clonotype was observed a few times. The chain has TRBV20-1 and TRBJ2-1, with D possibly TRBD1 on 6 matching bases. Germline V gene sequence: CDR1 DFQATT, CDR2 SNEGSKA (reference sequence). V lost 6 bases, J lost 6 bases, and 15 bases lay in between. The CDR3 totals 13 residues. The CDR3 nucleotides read TGCAGTGCCCTATTACCAGGGGTCAATGAGCAGTTCTTC. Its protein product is CSALLPGVNEQFF.

DNA of the CDR3: TGCAGTGCTAGATCACTAGCCTACGAGCAGTACTTC. The encoded protein is CSARSLAYEQYF. J is TRBJ2-7 and V is TRBV20-1, with TRBD2 as a possible D gene (5 bases). V lost 2 bases, J lost 2 bases, and 7 bases lay in between. Germline loops: CDR1 DFQATT, CDR2 SNEGSKA (reference sequence). The CDR3 spans 12 residues.

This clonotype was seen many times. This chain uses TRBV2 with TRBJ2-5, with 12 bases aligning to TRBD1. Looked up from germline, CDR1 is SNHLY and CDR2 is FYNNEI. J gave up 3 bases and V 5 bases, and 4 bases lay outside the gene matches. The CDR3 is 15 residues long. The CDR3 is CASSSGTGGEETQYF. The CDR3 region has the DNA TGTGCCAGCAGTTCCGGGACAGGGGGCGAAGAGACCCAGTACTTC.

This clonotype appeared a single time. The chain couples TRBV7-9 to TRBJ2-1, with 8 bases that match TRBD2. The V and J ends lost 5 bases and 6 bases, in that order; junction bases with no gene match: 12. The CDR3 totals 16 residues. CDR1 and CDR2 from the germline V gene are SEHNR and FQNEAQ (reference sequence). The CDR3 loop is CASSGRSGRGVNEQFF. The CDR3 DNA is TGTGCCAGCAGCGGTCGGAGCGGGAGAGGGGTCAATGAGCAGTTCTTC.

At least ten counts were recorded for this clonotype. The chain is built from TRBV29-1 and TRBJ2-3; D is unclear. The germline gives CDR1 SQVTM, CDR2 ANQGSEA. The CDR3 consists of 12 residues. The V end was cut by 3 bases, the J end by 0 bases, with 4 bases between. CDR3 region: CSVEASTDTQYF. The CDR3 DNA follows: TGCAGCGTTGAGGCTAGCACAGATACGCAGTATTTT.

Here the CDR3 reads CASSTEQGRSEAFF. The CDR3 nucleotides read TGCGCCAGCAGTACTGAACAGGGGAGGTCTGAAGCTTTCTTT. J is TRBJ1-1 and V is TRBV5-1; 7 bases line up with TRBD1. The CDR3 is 14 residues long. The germline gives CDR1 SGHRS, CDR2 YFSETQ. Trimming took 5 bases from V and 6 from J; bases not matched to a gene: 10.

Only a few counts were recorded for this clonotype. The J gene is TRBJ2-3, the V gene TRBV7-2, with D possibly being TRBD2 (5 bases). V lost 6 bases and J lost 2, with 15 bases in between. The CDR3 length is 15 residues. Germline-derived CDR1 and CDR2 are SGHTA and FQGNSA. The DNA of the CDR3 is TGTGCCAGCAGACCCGGGATCGGCAACACAGATACGCAGTATTTT. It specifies CASRPGIGNTDTQYF.

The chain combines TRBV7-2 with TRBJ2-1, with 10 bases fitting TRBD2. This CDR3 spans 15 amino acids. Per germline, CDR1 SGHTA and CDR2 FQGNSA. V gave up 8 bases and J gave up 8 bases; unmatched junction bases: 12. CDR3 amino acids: CASLASGRAVDEQFF. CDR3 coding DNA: TGTGCCAGCTTAGCGAGCGGGAGGGCCGTAGATGAGCAGTTCTTC.

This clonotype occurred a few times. CDR3 nucleotides: TGTGCCATCAGTGTGGGCTTACAAGAGACCCAGTACTTC. Residues: CAISVGLQETQYF. The chain links TRBV10-3 to TRBJ2-5, with D unclear. Trimming cost V 4 bases and J 2 bases, with 8 bases left between them. The germline CDR1 and CDR2 sequences are ENHRY and SYGVKD. The CDR3 covers 13 residues.

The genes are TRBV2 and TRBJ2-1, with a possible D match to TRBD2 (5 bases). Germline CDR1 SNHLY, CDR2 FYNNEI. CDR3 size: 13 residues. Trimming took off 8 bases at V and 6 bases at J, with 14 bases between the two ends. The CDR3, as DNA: TGTGCCAGCCGGGTACTAGAACCCAATGAGCAGTTCTTC. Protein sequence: CASRVLEPNEQFF.

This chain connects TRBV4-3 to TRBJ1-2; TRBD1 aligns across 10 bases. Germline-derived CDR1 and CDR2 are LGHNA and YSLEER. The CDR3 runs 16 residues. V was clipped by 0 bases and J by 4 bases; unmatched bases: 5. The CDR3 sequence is CASSQDWGQGLYGYTF. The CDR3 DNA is TGCGCCAGCAGCCAAGATTGGGGACAGGGGCTCTATGGCTACACCTTC.

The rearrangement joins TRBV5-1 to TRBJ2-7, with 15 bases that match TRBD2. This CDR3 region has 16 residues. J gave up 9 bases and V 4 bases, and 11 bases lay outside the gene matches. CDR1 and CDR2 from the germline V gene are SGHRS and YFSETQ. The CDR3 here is CASSGGLAGGFRWQYF. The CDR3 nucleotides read TGCGCCAGCAGCGGGGGACTAGCGGGAGGCTTTAGATGGCAGTACTTC. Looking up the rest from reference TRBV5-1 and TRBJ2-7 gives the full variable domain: KAGVTQTPRYLIKTRGQQVTLSCSPISGHRSVSWYQQTPGQGLQFLFEYFSETQRNKGNFPGRFSGRQFSNSRSEMNVSTLELGDSALYLCASSGGLAGGFRWQYFGPGTRLTVT.

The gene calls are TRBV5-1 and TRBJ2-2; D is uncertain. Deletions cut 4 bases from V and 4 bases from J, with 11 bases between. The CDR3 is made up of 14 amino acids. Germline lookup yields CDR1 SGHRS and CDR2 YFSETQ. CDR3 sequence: CASSHDTGTGELFF. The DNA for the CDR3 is TGCGCCAGCAGCCACGACACTGGCACCGGGGAGCTGTTTTTT.

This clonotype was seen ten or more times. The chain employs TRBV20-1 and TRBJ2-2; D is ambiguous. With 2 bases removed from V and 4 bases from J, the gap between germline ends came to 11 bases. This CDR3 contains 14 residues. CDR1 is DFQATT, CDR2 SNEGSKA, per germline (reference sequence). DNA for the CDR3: TGCAGTGCTAGATCCCCCTCCGCCACCGGGGAGCTGTTTTTT. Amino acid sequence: CSARSPSATGELFF.

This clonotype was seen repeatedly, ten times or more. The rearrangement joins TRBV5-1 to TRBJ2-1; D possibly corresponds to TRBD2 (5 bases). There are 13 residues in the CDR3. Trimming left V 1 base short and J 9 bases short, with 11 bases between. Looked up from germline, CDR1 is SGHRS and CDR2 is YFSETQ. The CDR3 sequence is CASSLSREGEQFF. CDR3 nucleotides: TGCGCCAGCAGCTTGTCCAGAGAGGGTGAGCAGTTCTTC.

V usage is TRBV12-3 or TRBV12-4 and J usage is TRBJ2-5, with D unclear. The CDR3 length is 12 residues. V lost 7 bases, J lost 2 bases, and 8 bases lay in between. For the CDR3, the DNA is TGTGCCAGCAAGGCGGCTCAAGAGACCCAGTACTTC. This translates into CASKAAQETQYF.